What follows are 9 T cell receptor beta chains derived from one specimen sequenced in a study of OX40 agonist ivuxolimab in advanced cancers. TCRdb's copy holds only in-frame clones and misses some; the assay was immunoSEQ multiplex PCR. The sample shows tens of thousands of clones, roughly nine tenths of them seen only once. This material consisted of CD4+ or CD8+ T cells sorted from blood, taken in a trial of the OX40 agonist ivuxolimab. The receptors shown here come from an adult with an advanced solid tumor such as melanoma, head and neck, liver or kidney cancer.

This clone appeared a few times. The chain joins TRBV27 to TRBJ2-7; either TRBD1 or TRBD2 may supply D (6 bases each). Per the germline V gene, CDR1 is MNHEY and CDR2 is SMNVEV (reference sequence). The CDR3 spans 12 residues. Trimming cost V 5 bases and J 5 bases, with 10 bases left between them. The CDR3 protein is CASSEGGHEQYF. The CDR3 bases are TGTGCCAGCAGTGAAGGGGGGCACGAGCAGTACTTC.

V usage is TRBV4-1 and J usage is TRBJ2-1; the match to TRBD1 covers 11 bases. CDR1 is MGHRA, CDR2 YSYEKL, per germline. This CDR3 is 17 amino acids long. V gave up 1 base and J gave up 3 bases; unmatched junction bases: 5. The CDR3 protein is CASSQGTGGVIYNEQFF. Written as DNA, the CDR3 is TGCGCCAGCAGCCAAGGGACAGGGGGCGTTATCTACAATGAGCAGTTCTTC.

The CDR3 nucleotides are TGTGCCAGCAGCTTGCCGGCCGGGCGGGAGCAGTACTTC. Its protein is CASSLPAGREQYF. V and J are TRBV7-9 and TRBJ2-7; D gene unclear. Trimming took off 3 bases at V and 7 bases at J, with 13 bases between the two ends. Germline CDR1 reads SEHNR; CDR2 reads FQNEAQ (reference sequence). This CDR3 is 13 amino acids long.

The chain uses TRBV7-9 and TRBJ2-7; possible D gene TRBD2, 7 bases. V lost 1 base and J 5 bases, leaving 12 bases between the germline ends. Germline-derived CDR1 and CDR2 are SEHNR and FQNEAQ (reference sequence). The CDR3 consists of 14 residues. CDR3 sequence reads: CASSLGRGPDEQYF. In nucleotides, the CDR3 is TGTGCCAGCAGCTTAGGGCGGGGGCCAGACGAGCAGTACTTC.

The CDR3 protein is CAISTRDHEQFF. The CDR3 DNA sequence: TGTGCCATCAGCACTAGGGACCATGAGCAGTTCTTC. This chain connects TRBV10-3 to TRBJ2-1; D is tentatively TRBD1 or TRBD2 (5 bases each). The germline V and J ends were trimmed by 6 bases and 8 bases, with 11 bases remaining between them. Germline CDR1 and CDR2: ENHRY and SYGVKD. The CDR3 extends over 12 amino acids.

CDR3 in DNA: TGTGCCAGCAGTGAAGCGGTAGTCACCTACGAGCAGTACTTC. Its protein product is CASSEAVVTYEQYF. The chain uses TRBV6-1 and TRBJ2-7; D uncertain. CDR3 length: 14 amino acids. Trimming shortened V by 0 bases and J by 2 bases, and 8 bases separated the two germline ends. CDR1 is MNHNS and CDR2 is SASEGT in the germline V gene.

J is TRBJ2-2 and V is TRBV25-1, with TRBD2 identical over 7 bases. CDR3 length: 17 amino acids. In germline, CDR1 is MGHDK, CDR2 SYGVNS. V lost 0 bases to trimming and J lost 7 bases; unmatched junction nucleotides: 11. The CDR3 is CASSEYTGGGRNGELFF. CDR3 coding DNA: TGTGCCAGCAGTGAATACACTGGGGGAGGGCGTAACGGGGAGCTGTTTTTT.

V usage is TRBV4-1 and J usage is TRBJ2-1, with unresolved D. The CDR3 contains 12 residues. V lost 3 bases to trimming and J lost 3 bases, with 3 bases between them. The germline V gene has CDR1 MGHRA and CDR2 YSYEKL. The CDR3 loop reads CASSQGYNEQFF. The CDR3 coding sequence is TGCGCCAGCAGCCAGGGCTACAATGAGCAGTTCTTC.

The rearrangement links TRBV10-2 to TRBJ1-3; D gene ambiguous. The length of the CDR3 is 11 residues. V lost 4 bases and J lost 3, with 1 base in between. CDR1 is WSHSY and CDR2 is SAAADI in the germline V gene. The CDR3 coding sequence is TGCGCCAGCAGTGGTGGAAACACCATATATTTT. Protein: CASSGGNTIYF.